This T cell receptor (beta chain) came from a study of beta chain features in type 1 diabetes. Study results and limitations: Within the patient group, naive, central memory and Treg TCRB repertoires appeared more similar to each other than within healthy donors. Type 1 diabetes patients had TCRB CDR3s that were shorter (moderately but significantly so) in all four CD4+ subsets. Among type 1 diabetes patients, VDJ junctions had fewer insertions and more deletions.

CDR1 and CDR2 from the germline V gene are SGHRS and YFSETQ. This CDR3 is 15 amino acids long. The J segment lost 1 base and the V segment lost 4 bases, leaving 8 bases of the junction unmatched. All of the isolated RNA was reverse transcribed, so expressed TCRB transcripts were sequenced. The method was immunoSEQ multiplex PCR; TCRdb's version includes in-frame clones alone and lacks a portion of them. The sample comprises approximately 270,000 clones, roughly 13% of which are singletons, and about 0.016% rests with the top ten. This clone was recorded only once. The antigen remains undetermined. The material sequenced was naive CD4+ T cells from blood. The receptor comes from a man aged 25 to 40 with type 1 diabetes. The gene calls are TRBV5-1 and TRBJ2-7; 7 positions match TRBD1. The CDR3 protein is CASSKGTASSYEQYF. In DNA, the CDR3 is TGCGCCAGCAGCAAAGGGACAGCATCATCCTACGAGCAGTACTTC.